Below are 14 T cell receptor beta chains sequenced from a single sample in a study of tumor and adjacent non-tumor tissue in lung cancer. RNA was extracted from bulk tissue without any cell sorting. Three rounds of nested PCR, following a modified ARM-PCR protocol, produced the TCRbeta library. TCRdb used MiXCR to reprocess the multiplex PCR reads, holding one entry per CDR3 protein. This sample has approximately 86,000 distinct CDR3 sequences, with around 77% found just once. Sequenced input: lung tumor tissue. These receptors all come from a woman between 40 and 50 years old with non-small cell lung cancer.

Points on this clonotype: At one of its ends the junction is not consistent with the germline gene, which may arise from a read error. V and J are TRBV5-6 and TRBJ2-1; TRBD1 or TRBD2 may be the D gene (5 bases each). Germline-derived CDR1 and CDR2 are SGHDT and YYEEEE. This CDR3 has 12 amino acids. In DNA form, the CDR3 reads TGTGCCAGCAGCCCCCCTGGGGACGAGCAATTCTTC. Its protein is CASSPPGDEQFF.

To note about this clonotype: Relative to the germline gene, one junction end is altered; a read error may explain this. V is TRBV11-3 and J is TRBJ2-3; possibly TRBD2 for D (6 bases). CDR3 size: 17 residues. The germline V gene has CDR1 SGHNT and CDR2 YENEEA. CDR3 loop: CASSFKGILAPTDTQYF. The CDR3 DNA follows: TGTGCCAGCAGCTTTAAGGGGATACTAGCCCCCACAGATACACAGTATTTT.

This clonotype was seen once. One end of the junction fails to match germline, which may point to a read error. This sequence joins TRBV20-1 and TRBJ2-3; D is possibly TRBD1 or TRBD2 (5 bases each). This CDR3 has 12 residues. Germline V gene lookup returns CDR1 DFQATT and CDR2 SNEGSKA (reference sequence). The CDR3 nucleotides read TGCAGTGCCCAGGGAGCAGCAGATACGCACTATTTT. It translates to CSAQGAADTHYF.

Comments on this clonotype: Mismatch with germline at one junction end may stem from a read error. The CDR3 loop is CSARVFTSENIIYF. For the CDR3, the DNA is TGCAGTGCTAGGGTTTTTACCTCTGAAAACATCATATATTTT. This sequence joins TRBV20-1 and TRBJ1-3; D is ambiguous. The V gene's germline CDR1 is DFQATT and CDR2 SNEGSKA (reference sequence). The CDR3 consists of 14 residues.

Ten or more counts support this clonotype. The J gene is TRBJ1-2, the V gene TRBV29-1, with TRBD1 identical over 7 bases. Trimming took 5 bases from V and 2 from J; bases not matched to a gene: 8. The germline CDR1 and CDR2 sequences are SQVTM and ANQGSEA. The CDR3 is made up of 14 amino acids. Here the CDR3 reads CSVQTQQGNYGYTF. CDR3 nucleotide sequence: TGCAGCGTTCAAACCCAACAGGGGAACTATGGCTACACCTTC.

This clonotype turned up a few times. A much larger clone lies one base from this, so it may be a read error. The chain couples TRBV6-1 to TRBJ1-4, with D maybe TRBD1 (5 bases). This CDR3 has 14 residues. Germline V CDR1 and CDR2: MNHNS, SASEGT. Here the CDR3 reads CVSGFGGSNEKLFF. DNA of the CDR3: TGTGTCAGCGGGTTCGGGGGTTCTAATGAAAAACTGTTTTTT.

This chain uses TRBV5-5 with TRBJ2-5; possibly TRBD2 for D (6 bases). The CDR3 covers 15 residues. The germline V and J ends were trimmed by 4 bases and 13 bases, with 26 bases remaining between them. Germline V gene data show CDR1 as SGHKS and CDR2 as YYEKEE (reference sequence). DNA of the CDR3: TGTGCCAGCAGCGGGAGGATCGGGTCCCAAGAGATCCGGTACTTC. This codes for CASSGRIGSQEIRYF. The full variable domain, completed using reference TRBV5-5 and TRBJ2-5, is DAGVTQSPTHLIKTRGQQVTLRCSPISGHKSVSWYQQVLGQGPQFIFQYYEKEERGRGNFPDRFSARQFPNYSSELNVNALLLGDSALYLCASSGRIGSQEIRYFGPGTRLLVL.

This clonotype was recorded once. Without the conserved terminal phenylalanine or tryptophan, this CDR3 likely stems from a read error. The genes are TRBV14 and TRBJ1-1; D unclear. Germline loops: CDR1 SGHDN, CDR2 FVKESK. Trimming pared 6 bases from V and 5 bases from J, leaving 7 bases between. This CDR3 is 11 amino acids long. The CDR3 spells CASRRETEAFL. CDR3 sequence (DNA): TGTGCCAGCAGGAGGGAAACTGAAGCTTTCCTT.

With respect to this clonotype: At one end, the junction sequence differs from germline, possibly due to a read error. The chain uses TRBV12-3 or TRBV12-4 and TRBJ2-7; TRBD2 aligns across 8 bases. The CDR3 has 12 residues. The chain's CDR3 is CTSSFGTREQYF. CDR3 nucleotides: TGTACCAGCAGTTTCGGGACTAGAGAGCAATACTTC.

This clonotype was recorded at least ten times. The chain's CDR3 is CASSLNEKNYEQYF. The CDR3 DNA follows: TGTGCCAGCAGCTTAAACGAGAAAAACTACGAGCAGTACTTC. This chain connects TRBV7-9 to TRBJ2-7; D not resolved. Germline CDR1 SEHNR, CDR2 FQNEAQ (reference sequence). CDR3 length: 14 amino acids. The V gene lost 2 bases and the J gene lost 3 bases, with 11 bases spanning the gap.

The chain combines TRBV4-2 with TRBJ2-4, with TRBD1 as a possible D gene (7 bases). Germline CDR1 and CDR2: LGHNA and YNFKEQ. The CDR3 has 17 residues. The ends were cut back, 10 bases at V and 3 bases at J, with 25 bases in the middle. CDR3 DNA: TGTGCCATCAGTCAAGAGGAGGGGGCCTTAGTCAAAAACATTCAGTACTTC. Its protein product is CAISQEEGALVKNIQYF.

CDR3 DNA sequence: TGTGCCAGAAGCCAACTAGTAATCACGGGGAATGAGCAGTTCTTC. Translating it yields CARSQLVITGNEQFF. The gene calls are TRBV6-6 and TRBJ2-1; tentative D call: TRBD2 (5 bases). Germline CDR1 MNHNY, CDR2 SVGAGI (reference sequence). The CDR3 runs 15 residues. Trimming removed 9 bases at V and 7 bases at J, with 22 bases between.

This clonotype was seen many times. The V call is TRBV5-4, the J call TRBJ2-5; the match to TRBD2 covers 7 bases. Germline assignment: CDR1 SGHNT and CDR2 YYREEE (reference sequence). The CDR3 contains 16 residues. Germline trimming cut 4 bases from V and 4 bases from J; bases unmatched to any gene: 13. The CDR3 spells CASSVGIGEGSETQYF. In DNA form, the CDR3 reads TGTGCCAGCAGCGTGGGAATCGGGGAGGGTTCAGAGACCCAGTACTTC.

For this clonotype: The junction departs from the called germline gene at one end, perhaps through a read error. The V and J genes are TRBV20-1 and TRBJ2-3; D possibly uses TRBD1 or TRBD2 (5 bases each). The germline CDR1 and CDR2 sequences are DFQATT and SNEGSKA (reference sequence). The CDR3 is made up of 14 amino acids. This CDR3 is CTARGGGLEDMQYF. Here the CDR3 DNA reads TGCACTGCTAGAGGTGGGGGTTTAGAAGATATGCAGTATTTT.